The entry below describes one T cell receptor (beta chain). This study enrolled people aged roughly 18 to 100 from around 26 US geographic areas. Membership in each cohort depended on participant-reported clinical history. The data are from a study of blood T cell repertoires in COVID-19. In the study overall: Sample material is recorded as cDNA or gDNA derived from T cells, B-cell-depleted T cells, or PBMCs.

Germline CDR1 is MNHEY and CDR2 is SVGEGT. V shed 0 bases, J shed 6 bases, and the junction held 6 bases outside the gene matches. CDR3 length equals 17 residues. Original handling: Researchers report that nucleated cell counts were estimated from reference gene primer amplification. Method: immunoSEQ multiplex PCR; TCRdb's copy keeps in-frame clones and lacks some. Clonal size and the V and J genes are those of that table, whereas D and trimming came from the DNA. The table shows some 270,000 clones, with about 90% occurring only once. The source is a woman in her 30s with acute COVID-19. The V and J genes are TRBV6-2 or TRBV6-3 and TRBJ2-1, with 12 nucleotides matching TRBD2. The sequenced sample consisted of PBMCs or T cells enriched from blood (not recorded which). The CDR3 loop is CASSYSILAGGLNEQFF. The DNA for the CDR3 is TGTGCCAGCAGTTACTCTATACTAGCGGGAGGACTCAATGAGCAGTTCTTC.